This T cell receptor beta chain was recovered during a study of T cell responses to AZD1222 COVID-19 vaccine. Regarding this clone: Antigen specificity is unknown.

Germline CDR1 and CDR2: SEHNR and FQNEAQ (reference sequence). The CDR3 loop spans 17 amino acids. Trimming removed 1 base at V and 2 bases at J, with 16 bases between. The method was immunoSEQ multiplex PCR; TCRdb's version includes in-frame clones alone and lacks a portion of them. The sample holds roughly 150,000 clones, more than 75% seen once. Findings and caveats of the study: There were mostly white British donors and more females than males, and clonal diversity was possibly underestimated.

The sequence came from an adult who received the AZD1222 COVID-19 vaccine. The genes are TRBV7-9 and TRBJ2-3, with D possibly being TRBD1 (6 bases). Sequences were derived from peripheral blood, sampled 28 days after the second AZD1222 dose. The CDR3 coding sequence is TGTGCCAGCAGCTTAGTGTGGGGGCCAGAAAACACAGATACGCAGTATTTT. Its protein is CASSLVWGPENTDTQYF. Using reference TRBV7-9 and TRBJ2-3 for the parts outside the CDR3, the full variable domain is DTGVSQNPRHKITKRGQNVTFRCDPISEHNRLYWYRQTLGQGPEFLTYFQNEAQLEKSRLLSDRFSAERPKGSFSTLEIQRTEQGDSAMYLCASSLVWGPENTDTQYFGPGTRLTVL.